The 10 T cell receptor beta chains below were found in one sample sequenced in a study of shared clonotypes between healthy human individuals. Repertoires were generated with immunoSEQ multiplex PCR, while TCRdb's copy carries only in-frame clones and drops some. The data hold some 2.4 million clones, with roughly 93% observed a single time. The sequenced material came from naive CD4+ T cells from PBMCs. The subset: CD45RA+ positively selected. The receptors stem from a young man in good health. Some clones in this sample may be carry-over from other donors' samples.

The DNA for the CDR3 is TGTGCCAGCAGTTACATTCGAGCCCGGGACACCGGGGAGCTGTTTTTT. Its translation is CASSYIRARDTGELFF. V gene TRBV6-6 combines with J gene TRBJ2-2, with D uncertain. V was shortened by 2 bases and J by 3 bases, with 13 bases between the two germline ends. This CDR3 contains 16 residues. From germline, CDR1 is MNHNY and CDR2 SVGAGI (reference sequence).

Worth noting for this clone: Other nucleotide sequences in the sample specify the same CDR3. The J gene is TRBJ2-7, the V gene TRBV19, with 10 bases identical to TRBD1. The germline V gene encodes CDR1 LNHDA and CDR2 SQIVND (reference sequence). CDR3 length: 15 residues. V was pared by 2 bases and J by 3 bases, with 4 bases of the junction left unmatched. This CDR3 reads CASSITGTGVYEQYF. The DNA of the CDR3 is TGTGCCAGTAGTATAACCGGGACAGGGGTCTACGAGCAGTACTTC.

J is TRBJ2-7 and V is TRBV6-5; 9 nucleotides match TRBD1. Germline V gene lookup returns CDR1 MNHEY and CDR2 SVGAGI. This CDR3 is 15 amino acids long. Trimming removed 0 bases from V and 2 bases from J; junction bases left unmatched: 2. The CDR3 protein is CASSYSTGGAYEQYF. CDR3 bases: TGTGCCAGCAGTTACTCGACAGGGGGGGCCTACGAGCAGTACTTC.

This sequence joins TRBV30 and TRBJ2-3; D uncertain. Germline V gives CDR1 GTSNPN, CDR2 SVGIG (reference sequence). V was cut by 8 bases and J by 0 bases, with 18 bases left in between. This CDR3 is 15 amino acids long. CDR3 amino acids: CARKIDISSTDTQYF. The CDR3 DNA sequence: TGTGCCCGGAAAATTGATATTTCGAGCACAGATACGCAGTATTTT.

The chain recombines TRBV21-1 with TRBJ1-1; the table assigns TRBD1, which was not confirmed against the DNA. TRBV21-1 represents a pseudogene. The CDR3 length is 14 residues. CDR3 residues: CASSKVHRAPEAFF. CDR3 DNA: TGTGCCAGCAGCAAAGTCCACAGGGCCCCTGAAGCTTTCTTT.

The chain has TRBV28 and TRBJ2-1, with 14 bases fitting TRBD2. This CDR3 comprises 17 residues. Losses at the gene ends were 4 bases for V and 7 bases for J; bases not matched to a gene: 9. Germline assignment: CDR1 MDHEN and CDR2 SYDVKM. For the CDR3, the DNA is TGTGCCAGCAGTTCCCCACCCGGGACTAGCGGGAGAAATGAGCAGTTCTTC. It translates to CASSSPPGTSGRNEQFF.

About this clone: The sample contains more than one DNA sequence encoding this CDR3. The rearrangement uses TRBV5-1 and TRBJ2-5, with 7 bases identical to TRBD2. Germline CDR1 SGHRS, CDR2 YFSETQ. CDR3 length: 14 amino acids. V shed 0 bases, J shed 5 bases, and the junction held 4 bases outside the gene matches. The CDR3 region has the DNA TGCGCCAGCAGCTTGGGACTAGCCGCCGAGACCCAGTACTTC. Translation gives CASSLGLAAETQYF.

The V and J genes are TRBV9 and TRBJ2-1; TRBD2 matches 11 bases. Germline V gene data show CDR1 as SGDLS and CDR2 as YYNGEE. The CDR3 length is 16 residues. V lost 4 bases and J lost 4; bases outside the gene matches: 7. CDR3 amino acids: CASSRLGTSGYNEQFF. CDR3 coding DNA: TGTGCCAGCAGCAGACTTGGGACTAGCGGATACAATGAGCAGTTCTTC.

This clone was seen only a few times. Within the sample, other DNA sequences also encode this same CDR3. This chain uses TRBV28 with TRBJ1-1; D gene ambiguous. The CDR3 is 12 amino acids. The V gene lost 5 bases and the J gene lost 5 bases, with 9 bases spanning the gap. Germline V CDR1 and CDR2: MDHEN, SYDVKM. CDR3 residues: CASSTPGTEAFF. Here the CDR3 DNA reads TGTGCCAGCAGTACCCCGGGGACTGAAGCTTTCTTT.

The DNA of the CDR3 is TGTGCCAGCTCACCAGGGAGCGGCTCCTACAATGAGCAGTTCTTC. Protein: CASSPGSGSYNEQFF. The rearrangement joins TRBV18 to TRBJ2-1; weak D call: TRBD2 (5 bases). Germline V gene lookup returns CDR1 KGHSH and CDR2 LQKENI. This CDR3 comprises 15 residues. The ends were cut back, 2 bases at V and 0 bases at J, with 8 bases in the middle.